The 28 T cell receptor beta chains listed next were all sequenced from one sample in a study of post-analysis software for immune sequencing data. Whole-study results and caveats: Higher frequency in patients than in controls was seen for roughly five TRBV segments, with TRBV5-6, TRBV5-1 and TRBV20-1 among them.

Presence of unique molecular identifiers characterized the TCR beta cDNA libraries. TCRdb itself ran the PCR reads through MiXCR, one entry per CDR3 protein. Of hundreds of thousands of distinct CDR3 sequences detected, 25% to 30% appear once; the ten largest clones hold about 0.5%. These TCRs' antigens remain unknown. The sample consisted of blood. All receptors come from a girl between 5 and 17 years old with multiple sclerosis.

CDR3 nucleotides: TGTGCCAGCAGCTTATTCCCAGGGAACACTGAAGCTTTCTTT. Protein product: CASSLFPGNTEAFF. The chain has TRBV7-8 and TRBJ1-1; unclear D gene. This CDR3 contains 14 residues. The V end was cut by 2 bases, the J end by 1 base, with 8 bases between. CDR1 is SGHVS and CDR2 is FQNEAQ in the germline V gene.

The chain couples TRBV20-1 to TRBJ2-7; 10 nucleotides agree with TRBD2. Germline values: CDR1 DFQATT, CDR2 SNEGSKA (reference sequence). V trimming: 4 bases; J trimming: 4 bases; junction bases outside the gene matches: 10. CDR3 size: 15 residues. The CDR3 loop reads CSAKRGQGLAYEQYF. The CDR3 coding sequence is TGCAGTGCTAAGAGAGGGCAGGGACTAGCGTACGAGCAGTACTTC.

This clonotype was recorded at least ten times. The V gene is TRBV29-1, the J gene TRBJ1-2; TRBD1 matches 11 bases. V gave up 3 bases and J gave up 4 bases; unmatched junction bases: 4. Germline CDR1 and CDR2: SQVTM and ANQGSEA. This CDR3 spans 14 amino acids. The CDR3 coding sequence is TGCAGCGTTGAGGACAGGGGGCGAGGCTATGGCTACACCTTC. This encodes CSVEDRGRGYGYTF.

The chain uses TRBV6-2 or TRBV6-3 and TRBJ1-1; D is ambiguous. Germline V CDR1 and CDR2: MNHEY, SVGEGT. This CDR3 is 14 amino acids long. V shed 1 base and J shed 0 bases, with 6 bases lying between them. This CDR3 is CASSYFIVNTEAFF. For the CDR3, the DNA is TGTGCCAGCAGTTACTTTATCGTGAACACTGAAGCTTTCTTT.

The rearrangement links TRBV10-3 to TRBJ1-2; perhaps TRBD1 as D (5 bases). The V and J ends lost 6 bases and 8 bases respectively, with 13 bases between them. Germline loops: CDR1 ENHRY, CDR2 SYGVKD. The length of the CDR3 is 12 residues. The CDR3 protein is CAIRSDSGGYTF. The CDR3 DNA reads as TGTGCCATCAGATCCGACAGTGGGGGCTACACCTTC.

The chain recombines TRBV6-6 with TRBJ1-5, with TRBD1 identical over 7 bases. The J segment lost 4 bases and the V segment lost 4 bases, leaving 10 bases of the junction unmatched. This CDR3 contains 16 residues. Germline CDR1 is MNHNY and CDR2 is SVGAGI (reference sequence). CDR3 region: CASSSRPGTENQPQHF. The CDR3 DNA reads TGTGCCAGCAGTTCGCGACCCGGGACAGAGAATCAGCCCCAGCATTTT.

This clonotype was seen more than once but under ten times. The DNA for the CDR3 is TGCAGCGTTGTGGTTCAGGGACCCTATGGCTACACCTTC. Translated: CSVVVQGPYGYTF. The V gene is TRBV29-1, the J gene TRBJ1-2; weak D call: TRBD1 (5 bases). Germline loops: CDR1 SQVTM, CDR2 ANQGSEA. CDR3 length: 13 amino acids. V shed 4 bases and J shed 4 bases, with 13 bases lying between them.

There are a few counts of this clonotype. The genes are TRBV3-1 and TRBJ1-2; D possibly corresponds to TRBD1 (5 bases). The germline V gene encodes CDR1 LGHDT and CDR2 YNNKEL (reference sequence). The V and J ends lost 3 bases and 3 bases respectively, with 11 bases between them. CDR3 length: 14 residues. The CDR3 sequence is CASSQAGRDYGYTF. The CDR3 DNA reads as TGTGCCAGCAGCCAGGCAGGGCGGGACTATGGCTACACCTTC.

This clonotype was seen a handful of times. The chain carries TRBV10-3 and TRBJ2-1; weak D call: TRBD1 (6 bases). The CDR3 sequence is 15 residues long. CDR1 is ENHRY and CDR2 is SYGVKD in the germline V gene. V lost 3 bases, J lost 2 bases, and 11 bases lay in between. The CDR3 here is CAISDPRTAYNEQFF. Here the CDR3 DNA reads TGTGCCATCAGTGACCCCCGGACAGCCTACAATGAGCAGTTCTTC.

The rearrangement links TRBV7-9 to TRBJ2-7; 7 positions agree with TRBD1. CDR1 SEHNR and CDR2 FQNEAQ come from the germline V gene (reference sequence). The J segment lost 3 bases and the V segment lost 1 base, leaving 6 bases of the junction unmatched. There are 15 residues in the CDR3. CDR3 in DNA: TGTGCCAGCAGCTTAGGGACGACAGGGATCTACGAGCAGTACTTC. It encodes CASSLGTTGIYEQYF.

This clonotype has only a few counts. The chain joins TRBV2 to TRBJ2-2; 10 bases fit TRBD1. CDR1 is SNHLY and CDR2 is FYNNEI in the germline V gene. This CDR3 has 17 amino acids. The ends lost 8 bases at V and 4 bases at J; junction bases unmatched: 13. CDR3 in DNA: TGTGCCAGCGGTCTCAGAAAGGACAGGGGGTCCACCGGGGAGCTGTTTTTT. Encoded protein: CASGLRKDRGSTGELFF.

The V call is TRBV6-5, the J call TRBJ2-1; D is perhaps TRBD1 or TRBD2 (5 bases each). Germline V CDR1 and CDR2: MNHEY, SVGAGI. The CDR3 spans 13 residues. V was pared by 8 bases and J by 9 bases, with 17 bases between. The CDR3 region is CASSRDGYAEQFF. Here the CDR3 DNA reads TGTGCCAGCTCTCGGGACGGCTACGCTGAGCAGTTCTTC.

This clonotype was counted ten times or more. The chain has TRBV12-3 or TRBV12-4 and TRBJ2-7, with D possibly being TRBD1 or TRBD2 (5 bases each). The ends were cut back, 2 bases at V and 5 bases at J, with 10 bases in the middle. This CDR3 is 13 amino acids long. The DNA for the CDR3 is TGTGCCAGCAGTTTATATCGGGGCCACGAGCAGTACTTC. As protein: CASSLYRGHEQYF.

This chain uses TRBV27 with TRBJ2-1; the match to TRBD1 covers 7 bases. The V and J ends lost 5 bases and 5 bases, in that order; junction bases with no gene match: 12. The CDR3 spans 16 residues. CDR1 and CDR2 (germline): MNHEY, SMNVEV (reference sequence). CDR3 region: CASSVYGQDPHNEQFF. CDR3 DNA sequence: TGTGCCAGCAGTGTATACGGACAGGACCCCCACAATGAGCAGTTCTTC.

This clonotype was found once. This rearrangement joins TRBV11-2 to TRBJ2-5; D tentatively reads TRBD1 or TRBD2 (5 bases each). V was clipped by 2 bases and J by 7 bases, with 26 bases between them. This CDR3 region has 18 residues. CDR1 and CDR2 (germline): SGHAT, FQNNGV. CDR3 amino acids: CASSLLAWDLALSGTQYF. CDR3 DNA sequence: TGTGCCAGCAGCTTACTGGCATGGGACCTGGCCCTCTCGGGGACCCAGTACTTC.

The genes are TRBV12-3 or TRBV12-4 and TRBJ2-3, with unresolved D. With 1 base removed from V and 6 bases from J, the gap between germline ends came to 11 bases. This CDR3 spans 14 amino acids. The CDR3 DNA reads TGTGCCAGCAGTTTAGGGCCCGTTTATGATACGCAGTATTTT. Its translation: CASSLGPVYDTQYF.

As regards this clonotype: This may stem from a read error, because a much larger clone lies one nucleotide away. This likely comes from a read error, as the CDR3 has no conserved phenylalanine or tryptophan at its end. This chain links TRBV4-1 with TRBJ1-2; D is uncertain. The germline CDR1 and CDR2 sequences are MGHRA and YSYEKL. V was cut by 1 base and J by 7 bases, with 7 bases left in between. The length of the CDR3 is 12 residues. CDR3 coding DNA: TGCGCCAGCAGCCAAGCAGGATCTGGCTACACCGTC. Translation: CASSQAGSGYTV.

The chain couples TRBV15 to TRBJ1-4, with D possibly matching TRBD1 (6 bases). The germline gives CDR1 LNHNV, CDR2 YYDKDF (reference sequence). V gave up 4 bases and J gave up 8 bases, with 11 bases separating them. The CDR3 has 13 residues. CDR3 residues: CATSIQGWEKLFF. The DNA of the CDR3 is TGTGCCACCAGCATACAGGGTTGGGAAAAACTGTTTTTT.

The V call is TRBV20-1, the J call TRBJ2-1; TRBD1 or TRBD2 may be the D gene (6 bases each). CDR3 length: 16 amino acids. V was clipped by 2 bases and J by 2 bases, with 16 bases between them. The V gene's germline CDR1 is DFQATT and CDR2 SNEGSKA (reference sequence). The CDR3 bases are TGCAGTGCTAGATTAGGGGGGCCCACGGCCTACAATGAGCAGTTCTTC. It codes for CSARLGGPTAYNEQFF.

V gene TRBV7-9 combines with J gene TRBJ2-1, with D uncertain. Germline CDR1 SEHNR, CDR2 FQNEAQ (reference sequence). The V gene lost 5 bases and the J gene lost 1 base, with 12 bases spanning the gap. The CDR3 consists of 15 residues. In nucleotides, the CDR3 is TGTGCCAGCAGCCCGGCAGTGTCTTCCTACAATGAGCAGTTCTTC. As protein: CASSPAVSSYNEQFF.

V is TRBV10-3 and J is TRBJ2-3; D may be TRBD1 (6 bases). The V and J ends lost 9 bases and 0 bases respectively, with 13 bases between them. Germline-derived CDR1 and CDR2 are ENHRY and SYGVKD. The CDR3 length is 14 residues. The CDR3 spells CAIRQASSTDTQYF. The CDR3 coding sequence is TGTGCCATTCGACAGGCCTCTAGCACAGATACGCAGTATTTT.

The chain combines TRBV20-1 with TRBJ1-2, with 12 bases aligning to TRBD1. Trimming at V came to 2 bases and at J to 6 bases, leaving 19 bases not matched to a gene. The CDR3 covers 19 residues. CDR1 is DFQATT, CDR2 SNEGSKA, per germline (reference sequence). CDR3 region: CSARSRYPLVGTGGDGYTF. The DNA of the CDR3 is TGCAGTGCTAGATCCCGCTACCCCCTCGTAGGGACAGGGGGCGATGGCTACACCTTC.

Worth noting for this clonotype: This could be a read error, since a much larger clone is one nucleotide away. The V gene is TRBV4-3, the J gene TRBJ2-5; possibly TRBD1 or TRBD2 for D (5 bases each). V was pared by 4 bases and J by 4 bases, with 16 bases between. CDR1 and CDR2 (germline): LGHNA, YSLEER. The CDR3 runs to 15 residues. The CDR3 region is CASSPSGAHRETQYF. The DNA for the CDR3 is TGCGCCAGCAGCCCGTCCGGGGCCCACCGAGAGACCCAGTACTTC.

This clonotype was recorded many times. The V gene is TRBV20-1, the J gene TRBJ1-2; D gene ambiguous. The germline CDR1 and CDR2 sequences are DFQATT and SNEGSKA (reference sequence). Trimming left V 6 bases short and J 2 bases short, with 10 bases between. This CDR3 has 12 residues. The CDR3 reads CSAPDGNYGYTF. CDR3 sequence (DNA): TGCAGTGCCCCGGACGGCAACTATGGCTACACCTTC.

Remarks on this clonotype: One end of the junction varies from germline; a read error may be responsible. The CDR3 spells CTSSCGGIKYEGYF. In nucleotides, the CDR3 is TGTACCAGCAGTTGTGGCGGGATTAAATACGAGGGGTACTTC. The chain recombines TRBV6-2 or TRBV6-3 with TRBJ2-7; possible D gene TRBD2, 6 bases. CDR1 and CDR2 from the germline V gene are MNHEY and SVGEGT. CDR3 size: 14 residues.

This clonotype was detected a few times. The CDR3 coding sequence is TGTGCCACCAGTGACTGGGGACGGTCCTATGGCTACACCTTC. It is translated as CATSDWGRSYGYTF. The chain combines TRBV24-1 with TRBJ1-2; tentatively, D is TRBD1 (5 bases). CDR1 and CDR2 (germline): KGHDR, SFDVKD. The CDR3 loop spans 14 amino acids. Trimming pared 4 bases from V and 4 bases from J, leaving 12 bases between.

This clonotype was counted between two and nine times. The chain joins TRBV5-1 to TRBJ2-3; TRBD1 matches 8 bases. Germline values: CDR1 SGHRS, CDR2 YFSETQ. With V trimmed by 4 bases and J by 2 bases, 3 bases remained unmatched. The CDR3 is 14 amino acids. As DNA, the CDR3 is TGCGCCAGCAGCAAGGACAGGGTCACAGATACGCAGTATTTT. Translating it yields CASSKDRVTDTQYF.

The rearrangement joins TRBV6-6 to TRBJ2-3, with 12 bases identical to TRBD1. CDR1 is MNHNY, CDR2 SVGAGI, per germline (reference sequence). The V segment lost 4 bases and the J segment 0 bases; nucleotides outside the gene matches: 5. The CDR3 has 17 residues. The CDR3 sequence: CASSSRGTGGSTDTQYF. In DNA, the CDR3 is TGTGCCAGCAGTTCCCGAGGGACAGGGGGCAGCACAGATACGCAGTATTTT.